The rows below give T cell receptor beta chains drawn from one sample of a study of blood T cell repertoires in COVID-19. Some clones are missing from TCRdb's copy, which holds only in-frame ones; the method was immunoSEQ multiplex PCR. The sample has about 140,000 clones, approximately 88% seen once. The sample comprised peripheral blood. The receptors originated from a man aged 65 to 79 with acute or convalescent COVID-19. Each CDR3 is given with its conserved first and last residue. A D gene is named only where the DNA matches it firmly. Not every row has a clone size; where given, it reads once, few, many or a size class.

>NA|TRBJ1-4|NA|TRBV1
TGCACCAGCAGCCATCAGACAGGGGGCCGTGGTGAAAAACTGTTTTTT
CTSSHQTGGRGEKLFF
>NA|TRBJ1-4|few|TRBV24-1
TGTGCCACCAGTTTGACAGCGGGTAATGAAAAACTGTTTTTT
CATSLTAGNEKLFF
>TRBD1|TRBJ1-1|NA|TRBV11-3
TGTGCCAGCAGCTTGAACAGGGGGCTCACTGAAGCTTTCTTT
CASSLNRGLTEAFF
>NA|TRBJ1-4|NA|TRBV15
TGTGCCACCACCAACGGTAGGGGTTGGGAAAAACTGTTTTTT
CATTNGRGWEKLFF
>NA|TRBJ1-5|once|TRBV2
TGTGCCAGCAACCAGGGAAATCAGCCCCAGCATTTT
CASNQGNQPQHF
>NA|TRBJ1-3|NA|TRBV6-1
TGTGCCAGCAGTGAAGACAGGAGACCTGGAAACACCATATATTTT
CASSEDRRPGNTIYF
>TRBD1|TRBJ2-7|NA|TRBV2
TGTGCCAGCAGTGGACAGGGCTACGAGCAGTACTTC
CASSGQGYEQYF
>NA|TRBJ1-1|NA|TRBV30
TGTGGCCTCTCGGGTCGGACTGAAGCTTTCTTT
CGLSGRTEAFF
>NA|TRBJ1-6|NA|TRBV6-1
TGTGCCAGCAGTGATCCTCCTCCGTCACCCCTCCACTTT
CASSDPPPSPLHF
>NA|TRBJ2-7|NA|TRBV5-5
TGTGCCAGCAGCTCGACATACTTCTCCTACGAGCAGTACTTC
CASSSTYFSYEQYF
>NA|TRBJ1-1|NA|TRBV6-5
TGTGCCAGCACCTCGTCCGGGAGAAAGAACACTGAAGCTTTCTTT
CASTSSGRKNTEAFF
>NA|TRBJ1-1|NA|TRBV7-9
TGTGCCAGCAGCCGCGGGAAGAACACTGAAGCTTTCTTT
CASSRGKNTEAFF
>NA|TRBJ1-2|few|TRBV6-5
TGTGCCAGCAGTTACTCTATGCACGGGTCCTATGGCTACACCTTC
CASSYSMHGSYGYTF
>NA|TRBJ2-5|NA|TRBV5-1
TGCGCCAGCAGCGGGCCCCCCGTGGAGACCCAGTACTTC
CASSGPPVETQYF
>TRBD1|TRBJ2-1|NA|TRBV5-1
TGCGCCAGCTGGGGACAGGACTGGGATGAGCAGTTCTTC
CASWGQDWDEQFF
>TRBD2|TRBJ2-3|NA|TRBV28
TGTGCCAGCAGCTGGACTAGCGCCACAGATACGCAGTATTTT
CASSWTSATDTQYF
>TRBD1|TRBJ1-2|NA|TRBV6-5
TGTGCCAGCAGTTCAGGACAGGGGAACTATGGCTACACCTTC
CASSSGQGNYGYTF
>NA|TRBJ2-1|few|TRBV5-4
TGTGCCAGCAGCTTGGCTTTTCGCAATGAGCAGTTCTTC
CASSLAFRNEQFF
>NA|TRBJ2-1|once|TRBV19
TGTGCCAGTAGTATCACTAATGAGCAGTTCTTC
CASSITNEQFF
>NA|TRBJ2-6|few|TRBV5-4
TGTGCCAGCAGCCTTAGCTTGGACGGGGACAAGTCCACTTTC
CASSLSLDGDKSTF
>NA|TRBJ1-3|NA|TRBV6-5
TGTGCCATCACCCGACTCGGCTCTGGAAACACCATATATTTT
CAITRLGSGNTIYF
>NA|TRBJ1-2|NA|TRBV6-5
TGTGCCAGCAGTTACTCGCGGGACGGATTTAGCGGCTACACCTTC
CASSYSRDGFSGYTF
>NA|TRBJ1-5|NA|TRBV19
TGTGCCAGTAGCGAACAGGGCTCTCAGCCCCAGCATTTT
CASSEQGSQPQHF
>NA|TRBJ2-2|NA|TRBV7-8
TGTGCCAGCAGCTTTTCCGGGACACCCACCGGGGAGCTGTTTTTT
CASSFSGTPTGELFF
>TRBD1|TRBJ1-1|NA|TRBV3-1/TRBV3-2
TGTGCCAGCAGCCAAGATGAGGGGGCGCGTCGGGCTTTCTTT
CASSQDEGARRAFF
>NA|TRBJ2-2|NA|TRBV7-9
TGTGCCAGCAGCCCGGGGGAAGTGGCCACCGGGGAGCTGTTTTTT
CASSPGEVATGELFF
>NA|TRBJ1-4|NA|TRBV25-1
TGTGCCAGCAGTGGCCTCAGGGGTACAACTAATGAAAAACTGTTTTTT
CASSGLRGTTNEKLFF
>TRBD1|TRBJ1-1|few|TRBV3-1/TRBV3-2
TGTGCCAGCAGCCATAGGGACAGCGGAAACGCTTTCTTT
CASSHRDSGNAFF
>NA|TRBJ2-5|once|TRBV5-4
TGTGCCAGCAGCTTGATGGGTGTTAGCCGGGAGACCCAGTACTTC
CASSLMGVSRETQYF
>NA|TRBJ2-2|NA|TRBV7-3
TGTGCCAGCAGCCCTAGAGGTGGGAGCGGTCTCACCGGGGAGCTGTTTTTT
CASSPRGGSGLTGELFF
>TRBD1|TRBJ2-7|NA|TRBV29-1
TGCAGCGGGGGGACAGGGGGCGTTTACGAGCAGTACTTC
CSGGTGGVYEQYF